The present T cell receptor beta chain was sequenced within a study of cytomegalovirus exposure and HLA in healthy donors. Study-wide background: Counted in an early data release were tens of millions of unique TCRs from HLA-typed donors.

General study results and limits: In a later analysis, CMV-associated beta chains were mostly HLA-associated, it appeared. Researchers counted 164 TCR beta chains as cytomegalovirus-associated.

Comment on this clone: Antigen unknown.

Trimming stripped 6 bases from V and 8 bases from J, with 27 bases between. Germline CDR1 SGHDT, CDR2 YYEEEE. CDR3 size: 17 residues. These donors counted as nominally healthy when sampled, but unrecorded immune exposures were likely. Primers included in the PCR were 60 Vbeta and 13 Jbeta primers. Repertoires were generated with immunoSEQ multiplex PCR, while TCRdb's copy carries only in-frame clones and drops some. The table includes roughly 120,000 clones, about three quarters detected once. Sequenced sample: PBMCs. This sequence joins TRBV5-6 and TRBJ2-1, with D possibly matching TRBD2 (5 bases). The source is an older woman in good health and CMV-seropositive. CDR3 residues: CASTALRDRDLTHEQFF. The CDR3 coding sequence is TGTGCCAGCACAGCTTTAAGGGATCGGGATCTAACCCATGAGCAGTTCTTC.